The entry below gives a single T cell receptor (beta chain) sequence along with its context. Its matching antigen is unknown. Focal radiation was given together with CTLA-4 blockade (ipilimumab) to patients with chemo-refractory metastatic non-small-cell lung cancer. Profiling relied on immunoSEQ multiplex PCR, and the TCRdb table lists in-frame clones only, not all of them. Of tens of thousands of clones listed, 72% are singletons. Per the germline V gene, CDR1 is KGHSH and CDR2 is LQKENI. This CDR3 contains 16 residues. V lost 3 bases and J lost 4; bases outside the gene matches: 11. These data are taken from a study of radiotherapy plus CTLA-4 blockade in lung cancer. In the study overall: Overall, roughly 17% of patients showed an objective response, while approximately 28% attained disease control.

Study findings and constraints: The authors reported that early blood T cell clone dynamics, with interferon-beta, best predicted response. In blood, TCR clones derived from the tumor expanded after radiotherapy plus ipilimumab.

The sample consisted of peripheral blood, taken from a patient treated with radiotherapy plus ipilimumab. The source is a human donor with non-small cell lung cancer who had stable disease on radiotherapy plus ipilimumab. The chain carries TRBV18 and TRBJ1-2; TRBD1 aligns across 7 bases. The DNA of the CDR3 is TGTGCCAGCTCACCTTCCCGGGACAGTACCTCCTATGGCTACACCTTC. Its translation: CASSPSRDSTSYGYTF.